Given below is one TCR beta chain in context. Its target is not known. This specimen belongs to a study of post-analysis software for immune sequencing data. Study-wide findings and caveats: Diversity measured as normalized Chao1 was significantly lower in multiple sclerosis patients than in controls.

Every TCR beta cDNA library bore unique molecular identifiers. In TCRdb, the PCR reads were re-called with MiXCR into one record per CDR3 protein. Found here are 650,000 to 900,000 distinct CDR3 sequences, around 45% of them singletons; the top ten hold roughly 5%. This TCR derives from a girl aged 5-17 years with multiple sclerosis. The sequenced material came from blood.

The CDR3 DNA is TGTGCCAGCAGTGATCAGTTGGGTCAGTTCTTC. The encoded protein is CASSDQLGQFF. The chain recombines TRBV25-1 with TRBJ2-1; D gene unclear. The CDR3 is 11 residues long. CDR1 MGHDK and CDR2 SYGVNS come from the germline V gene. Between the trimmed V and J ends, which lost 3 bases and 13 bases, there was a span of 10 bases. Combining the CDR3 with reference TRBV25-1 and TRBJ2-1 gives the whole variable domain EADIYQTPRYLVIGTGKKITLECSQTMGHDKMYWYQQDPGMELHLIHYSYGVNSTEKGDLSSESTVSRIRTEHFPLTLESARPSHTSQYLCASSDQLGQFFGPGTRLTVL.